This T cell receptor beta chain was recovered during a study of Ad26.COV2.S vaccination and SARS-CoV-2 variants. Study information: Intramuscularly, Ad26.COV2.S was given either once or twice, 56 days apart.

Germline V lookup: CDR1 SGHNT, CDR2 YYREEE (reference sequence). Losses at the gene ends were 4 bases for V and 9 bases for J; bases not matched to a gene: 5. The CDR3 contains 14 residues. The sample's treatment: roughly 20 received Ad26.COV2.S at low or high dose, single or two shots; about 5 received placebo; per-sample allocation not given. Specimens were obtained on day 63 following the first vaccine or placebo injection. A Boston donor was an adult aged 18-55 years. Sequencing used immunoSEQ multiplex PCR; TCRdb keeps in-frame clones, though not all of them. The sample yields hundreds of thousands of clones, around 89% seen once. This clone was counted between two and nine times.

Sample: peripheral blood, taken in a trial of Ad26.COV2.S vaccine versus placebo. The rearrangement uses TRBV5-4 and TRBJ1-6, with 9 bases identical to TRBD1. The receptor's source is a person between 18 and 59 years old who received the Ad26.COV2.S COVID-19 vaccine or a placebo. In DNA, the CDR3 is TGTGCCAGCAGCCGGGACAGGGACGGTTCACCCCTCCACTTT. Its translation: CASSRDRDGSPLHF. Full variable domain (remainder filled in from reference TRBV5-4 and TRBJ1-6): ETGVTQSPTHLIKTRGQQVTLRCSSQSGHNTVSWYQQALGQGPQFIFQYYREEENGRGNFPPRFSGLQFPNYSSELNVNALELDDSALYLCASSRDRDGSPLHFGNGTRLTVT.